This is a list of T cell receptor beta chains from one sample in a study of blood T cells in healthy people across ages. TCRdb reprocessed the 5' RACE reads via MiXCR and lists one record per CDR3 protein. The sample includes some 1.1 million distinct CDR3 sequences, about two fifths seen only once; the top ten take about 12%. Material: blood. Receptors originate from a man younger than 35 in good health. The CDR3 runs from the conserved cysteine through the conserved F or W. Each record gives: V gene, J gene, clone size, D gene, CDR3 protein, CDR3 DNA. D genes are given only for firm matches. Clone size is shown for a subset of rows, as once, few, many or a class of expanded clone.

V gene: TRBV7-9; J gene: TRBJ2-7; clone size: NA; D gene: NA; CDR3 protein: CASSPAEVYEQYF; CDR3 DNA: TGTGCCAGCAGCCCCGCAGAAGTTTACGAGCAGTACTTC
V gene: TRBV6-6; J gene: TRBJ1-2; clone size: NA; D gene: TRBD1; CDR3 protein: CASSFGQDANYGYTF; CDR3 DNA: TGTGCCAGCAGTTTCGGACAGGACGCAAACTATGGCTACACCTTC
V gene: TRBV28; J gene: TRBJ2-5; clone size: NA; D gene: NA; CDR3 protein: CASGPTRGQETQYF; CDR3 DNA: TGTGCCAGCGGACCAACGCGGGGCCAAGAGACCCAGTACTTC
V gene: TRBV12-3/TRBV12-4; J gene: TRBJ1-2; clone size: NA; D gene: NA; CDR3 protein: CASSTNRDGGFYGYTF; CDR3 DNA: TGTGCCAGCAGTACTAACCGGGACGGTGGATTTTATGGCTACACCTTC
V gene: TRBV7-9; J gene: TRBJ2-1; clone size: NA; D gene: NA; CDR3 protein: CASSLVRDDNEQFF; CDR3 DNA: TGTGCCAGCAGCTTAGTCAGGGATGACAATGAGCAGTTCTTC
V gene: TRBV11-1; J gene: TRBJ2-3; clone size: many; D gene: NA; CDR3 protein: CASRYNSPSTDTQYF; CDR3 DNA: TGTGCCAGCAGATATAACTCTCCTAGCACAGATACGCAGTATTTT
V gene: TRBV7-9; J gene: TRBJ2-1; clone size: NA; D gene: TRBD2; CDR3 protein: CASSLSVRLARNEQFF; CDR3 DNA: TGTGCCAGCAGCTTGTCCGTCCGACTAGCCCGCAATGAGCAGTTCTTC
V gene: TRBV6-2/TRBV6-3; J gene: TRBJ1-1; clone size: few; D gene: TRBD1; CDR3 protein: CASTKTGPRGEAFF; CDR3 DNA: TGTGCCAGCACCAAGACAGGGCCCAGGGGTGAAGCTTTCTTT
V gene: TRBV13; J gene: TRBJ2-1; clone size: few; D gene: TRBD1; CDR3 protein: CASSLRTGVNEQFF; CDR3 DNA: TGTGCCAGCAGCTTACGGACAGGGGTTAATGAGCAGTTCTTC
V gene: TRBV20-1; J gene: TRBJ1-4; clone size: NA; D gene: NA; CDR3 protein: CSARDMLGEKLFF; CDR3 DNA: TGCAGTGCTAGAGATATGCTAGGAGAAAAACTGTTTTTT
V gene: TRBV2; J gene: TRBJ2-3; clone size: many; D gene: NA; CDR3 protein: CASRPYGQRPSTDTQYF; CDR3 DNA: TGTGCCAGCAGGCCATACGGACAGCGTCCTAGCACAGATACGCAGTATTTT
V gene: TRBV5-6; J gene: TRBJ1-1; clone size: NA; D gene: NA; CDR3 protein: CASSLPSTANTEAFF; CDR3 DNA: TGTGCCAGCAGCTTACCCTCGACGGCGAACACTGAAGCTTTCTTT
V gene: TRBV20-1; J gene: TRBJ2-7; clone size: NA; D gene: NA; CDR3 protein: CSARDIYEQYF; CDR3 DNA: TGCAGTGCTAGAGATATTTACGAGCAGTACTTC
V gene: TRBV20-1; J gene: TRBJ2-5; clone size: NA; D gene: TRBD1; CDR3 protein: CSALTLDRVQETQYF; CDR3 DNA: TGCAGTGCTCTAACCCTGGACAGGGTCCAAGAGACCCAGTACTTC
V gene: TRBV9; J gene: TRBJ2-7; clone size: NA; D gene: NA; CDR3 protein: CASSVKGGGYEQYF; CDR3 DNA: TGTGCCAGCAGCGTTAAAGGGGGAGGTTACGAGCAGTACTTC
V gene: TRBV4-2; J gene: TRBJ1-5; clone size: NA; D gene: NA; CDR3 protein: CASSQVGRNQPQHF; CDR3 DNA: TGTGCCAGCAGCCAAGTAGGGCGGAATCAGCCCCAGCATTTT
V gene: TRBV20-1; J gene: TRBJ1-2; clone size: few; D gene: TRBD1; CDR3 protein: CSVTPDRGGYTF; CDR3 DNA: TGCAGTGTAACCCCTGACAGGGGCGGCTACACCTTC
V gene: TRBV6-5; J gene: TRBJ1-1; clone size: few; D gene: NA; CDR3 protein: CASSYSSSNTEAFF; CDR3 DNA: TGTGCCAGCAGTTACTCGTCTTCGAACACTGAAGCTTTCTTT
V gene: TRBV4-3; J gene: TRBJ1-6; clone size: NA; D gene: NA; CDR3 protein: CASSQDPPAVGNSPLHF; CDR3 DNA: TGCGCCAGCAGCCAAGACCCTCCGGCCGTGGGGAATTCACCCCTCCACTTT
V gene: TRBV11-1; J gene: TRBJ2-1; clone size: many; D gene: NA; CDR3 protein: CASSLSILSYNEQFF; CDR3 DNA: TGTGCCAGCAGCCTCAGCATTCTCTCCTACAATGAGCAGTTCTTC
V gene: TRBV20-1; J gene: TRBJ1-6; clone size: NA; D gene: NA; CDR3 protein: CSALLAGPRSPLHF; CDR3 DNA: TGCAGTGCCCTCCTTGCAGGCCCAAGGTCACCCCTCCACTTT
V gene: TRBV4-1; J gene: TRBJ2-1; clone size: NA; D gene: TRBD1; CDR3 protein: CASSPRTGFDEQFF; CDR3 DNA: TGCGCCAGCAGCCCTCGGACAGGGTTCGATGAGCAGTTCTTC
V gene: TRBV7-2; J gene: TRBJ1-2; clone size: many; D gene: NA; CDR3 protein: CASSYVQESSYTF; CDR3 DNA: TGTGCCAGCAGCTACGTCCAGGAATCTAGCTACACCTTC
V gene: TRBV5-6; J gene: TRBJ1-5; clone size: NA; D gene: NA; CDR3 protein: CASSLAREGPINQPQHF; CDR3 DNA: TGTGCCAGCAGCTTGGCCCGAGAGGGACCGATCAATCAGCCCCAGCATTTT
V gene: TRBV4-2; J gene: TRBJ1-1; clone size: NA; D gene: NA; CDR3 protein: CASSQDRGRGTEAFF; CDR3 DNA: TGTGCCAGCAGCCAGGACCGAGGCAGAGGCACTGAAGCTTTCTTT
V gene: TRBV11-2; J gene: TRBJ2-1; clone size: few; D gene: NA; CDR3 protein: CASSPLRGQGEQFF; CDR3 DNA: TGTGCCAGCAGCCCCCTTAGAGGGCAGGGTGAGCAGTTCTTC
V gene: TRBV7-3; J gene: TRBJ2-1; clone size: NA; D gene: NA; CDR3 protein: CASSNLGSEETQFF; CDR3 DNA: TGTGCCAGCAGCAACTTAGGGTCAGAAGAGACCCAGTTCTTC
V gene: TRBV20-1; J gene: TRBJ1-2; clone size: few; D gene: TRBD1; CDR3 protein: CSARDQGAYGYTF; CDR3 DNA: TGCAGTGCTAGAGACCAGGGGGCTTATGGCTACACCTTC
V gene: TRBV5-8; J gene: TRBJ2-5; clone size: NA; D gene: NA; CDR3 protein: CASSLIGLQETQYF; CDR3 DNA: TGTGCCAGCAGCTTGATTGGATTACAAGAGACCCAGTACTTC
V gene: TRBV7-8; J gene: TRBJ2-1; clone size: NA; D gene: TRBD1; CDR3 protein: CASSLAPGGNNEQFF; CDR3 DNA: TGTGCCAGCAGCTTAGCGCCAGGGGGCAACAATGAGCAGTTCTTC
V gene: TRBV3-1; J gene: TRBJ2-5; clone size: NA; D gene: NA; CDR3 protein: CASSQASPDRQETQYF; CDR3 DNA: TGTGCCAGCAGCCAAGCCAGCCCTGACAGACAAGAGACCCAGTACTTC
V gene: TRBV7-2; J gene: TRBJ2-7; clone size: NA; D gene: TRBD2; CDR3 protein: CASSPGAGTSGYEQYF; CDR3 DNA: TGTGCCAGCAGCCCCGGCGCCGGGACTAGCGGCTACGAGCAGTACTTC
V gene: TRBV6-2/TRBV6-3; J gene: TRBJ2-7; clone size: NA; D gene: TRBD1; CDR3 protein: CASSSPGTVPYEQYF; CDR3 DNA: TGTGCCAGCAGTTCCCCCGGGACAGTTCCTTACGAGCAGTACTTC
V gene: TRBV20-1; J gene: TRBJ1-1; clone size: NA; D gene: TRBD1; CDR3 protein: CGARDLERGQVATEAFF; CDR3 DNA: TGCGGTGCTAGAGACCTAGAACGCGGACAGGTGGCCACTGAAGCTTTCTTT
V gene: TRBV5-1; J gene: TRBJ2-2; clone size: NA; D gene: NA; CDR3 protein: CASSQDNGPGELFF; CDR3 DNA: TGCGCCAGCAGCCAAGATAACGGTCCCGGGGAGCTGTTTTTT
V gene: TRBV5-1; J gene: TRBJ2-1; clone size: few; D gene: NA; CDR3 protein: CASSLAGSKRGNEQFF; CDR3 DNA: TGCGCCAGCAGCTTGGCCGGGTCGAAAAGAGGCAATGAGCAGTTCTTC
V gene: TRBV28; J gene: TRBJ2-3; clone size: few; D gene: NA; CDR3 protein: CASSPTDTVKDTQYF; CDR3 DNA: TGTGCCAGCAGTCCAACGGACACAGTTAAAGATACGCAGTATTTT
V gene: TRBV28; J gene: TRBJ2-5; clone size: NA; D gene: TRBD2; CDR3 protein: CASIGRVSSYSEQYF; CDR3 DNA: TGTGCCAGCATCGGGAGGGTAAGCTCCTACAGTGAGCAGTACTTC
V gene: TRBV7-2; J gene: TRBJ1-2; clone size: NA; D gene: NA; CDR3 protein: CASSLVEGGLGYTF; CDR3 DNA: TGTGCCAGCAGCTTAGTAGAAGGAGGGTTGGGCTACACCTTC
V gene: TRBV10-3; J gene: TRBJ2-1; clone size: few; D gene: TRBD2; CDR3 protein: CAISESRTSGGPSSYNEQFF; CDR3 DNA: TGTGCCATCAGTGAGTCGAGGACTAGCGGGGGCCCAAGCTCCTACAATGAGCAGTTCTTC
V gene: TRBV29-1; J gene: TRBJ2-5; clone size: NA; D gene: NA; CDR3 protein: CSVESRGPRETQYF; CDR3 DNA: TGCAGCGTTGAATCGAGGGGCCCTCGGGAGACCCAGTACTTC
V gene: TRBV25-1; J gene: TRBJ2-7; clone size: many; D gene: NA; CDR3 protein: CASSVTTYEQYF; CDR3 DNA: TGTGCCAGCAGTGTAACAACCTACGAGCAGTACTTC
V gene: TRBV9; J gene: TRBJ2-1; clone size: NA; D gene: TRBD2; CDR3 protein: CASSVETSGTKQFF; CDR3 DNA: TGTGCCAGCAGCGTAGAAACTAGCGGGACGAAGCAGTTCTTC
V gene: TRBV3-1; J gene: TRBJ2-5; clone size: few; D gene: NA; CDR3 protein: CASSQVTQETQYF; CDR3 DNA: TGTGCCAGCAGCCAAGTAACCCAAGAGACCCAGTACTTC
V gene: TRBV6-1; J gene: TRBJ1-2; clone size: NA; D gene: NA; CDR3 protein: CASSASKGGYTF; CDR3 DNA: TGTGCCAGCAGTGCCTCTAAAGGTGGCTACACCTTC
V gene: TRBV2; J gene: TRBJ2-3; clone size: few; D gene: NA; CDR3 protein: CASSDKGRQGGPSSTDTQYF; CDR3 DNA: TGTGCCAGCAGTGATAAGGGTAGGCAGGGCGGACCTTCTAGCACAGATACGCAGTATTTT
V gene: TRBV18; J gene: TRBJ2-1; clone size: NA; D gene: NA; CDR3 protein: CASHFGAHNEQFF; CDR3 DNA: TGTGCCAGCCACTTCGGGGCTCACAATGAGCAGTTCTTC